The 25 T cell receptor beta chains reported below all come from one sample, sequenced in a study of blood T cell repertoires in COVID-19. Sequenced by immunoSEQ multiplex PCR; TCRdb stores in-frame clones only, minus some. The sample holds approximately 200,000 clones; 70% to 85% are singletons and the top ten take roughly 12%. Input material: peripheral blood. These receptor sequences come from a woman aged 50 to 60 with acute or convalescent COVID-19.

In its sample, this clone was seen once. V gene TRBV11-2 combines with J gene TRBJ2-3, with 11 bases that match TRBD2. CDR1 SGHAT and CDR2 FQNNGV come from the germline V gene. This CDR3 has 16 residues. Losses at the gene ends were 4 bases for V and 6 bases for J; bases not matched to a gene: 9. The chain's CDR3 is CASSWGLAGGPDTQYF. The CDR3 DNA follows: TGTGCCAGCAGCTGGGGCTTAGCGGGGGGGCCGGATACGCAGTATTTT.

V gene TRBV7-8 combines with J gene TRBJ1-2; D perhaps matches TRBD1 (6 bases). The CDR3 covers 14 residues. With 6 bases removed from V and 8 bases from J, the gap between germline ends came to 19 bases. CDR1 is SGHVS and CDR2 is FQNEAQ in the germline V gene. The CDR3 loop reads CASSLRLAGDGYTF. In nucleotides, the CDR3 is TGTGCCAGCAGTTTACGGCTCGCAGGGGACGGCTACACCTTC.

This clone showed up just a few times. The CDR3 DNA reads as TGTGCCAGCAGCTCCCTTCTTATCCCGGACACTGGGGGCAATCAGCCCCAGCATTTT. Translated, it gives CASSSLLIPDTGGNQPQHF. V gene TRBV11-2 combines with J gene TRBJ1-5, with a possible D match to TRBD1 (5 bases). Trimming removed 4 bases from V and 2 bases from J, with 24 bases in between. This CDR3 comprises 19 residues. Germline values: CDR1 SGHAT, CDR2 FQNNGV.

The chain couples TRBV5-1 to TRBJ2-7; TRBD1 matches at 9 bases. Germline CDR1 and CDR2: SGHRS and YFSETQ. The junction had 16 bases not matched to a gene; V was cut back by 4 bases and J by 5 bases. CDR3 length: 17 amino acids. Here the CDR3 DNA reads TGCGCCAGCAGCCTTGTCCTGTCCGGGACAGGGCCCCACGAGCAGTACTTC. The encoded protein is CASSLVLSGTGPHEQYF. The full variable domain, its missing parts supplied by reference TRBV5-1 and TRBJ2-7, is KAGVTQTPRYLIKTRGQQVTLSCSPISGHRSVSWYQQTPGQGLQFLFEYFSETQRNKGNFPGRFSGRQFSNSRSEMNVSTLELGDSALYLCASSLVLSGTGPHEQYFGPGTRLTVT.

This CDR3 reads CASSRGVQETQYF. DNA of the CDR3: TGTGCCAGCAGTCGAGGTGTCCAAGAGACCCAGTACTTC. The rearrangement uses TRBV6-5 and TRBJ2-5; D uncertain. The CDR3 sequence is 13 residues long. V dropped 5 bases and J dropped 1 base, with 8 bases sitting between them. Germline V gives CDR1 MNHEY, CDR2 SVGAGI.

This sequence joins TRBV5-4 and TRBJ2-5; D is unresolved. The V end lost 3 bases, the J end lost 3 bases, and 15 bases lay between the germline ends. CDR1 and CDR2 from the germline V gene are SGHNT and YYREEE (reference sequence). The CDR3 spans 15 residues. The CDR3 DNA sequence: TGTGCCAGCAGCTCCGGTCGTAGCCGAGAAGAGACCCAGTACTTC. Protein product: CASSSGRSREETQYF.

This clone has just one count. The V call is TRBV10-3, the J call TRBJ1-5; D remains ambiguous. The CDR3 contains 15 residues. Looked up from germline, CDR1 is ENHRY and CDR2 is SYGVKD. Trimming took 0 bases from V and 0 from J, leaving 6 bases between them. Written as DNA, the CDR3 is TGTGCCATCAGTGAGTCAACAGATAGCAATCAGCCCCAGCATTTT. Residues: CAISESTDSNQPQHF.

This clone was seen a handful of times. The V gene is TRBV28, the J gene TRBJ2-7, with 7 bases fitting TRBD1. Germline V lookup: CDR1 MDHEN, CDR2 SYDVKM. The CDR3 spans 15 residues. The ends lost 5 bases at V and 2 bases at J; junction bases unmatched: 9. The chain's CDR3 is CASSPYGTVTYEQYF. The DNA of the CDR3 is TGTGCCAGCAGTCCCTACGGGACAGTAACCTACGAGCAGTACTTC.

The chain joins TRBV24-1 to TRBJ2-1; D is perhaps TRBD2 (5 bases). The germline V gene has CDR1 KGHDR and CDR2 SFDVKD. The CDR3 has 12 residues. Trimming took 5 bases from V and 10 from J, leaving 11 bases between them. The CDR3 region is CATSVGLAEQFF. The CDR3 DNA is TGTGCCACCAGTGTGGGCCTAGCAGAGCAGTTCTTC.

The J gene is TRBJ1-6, the V gene TRBV27; D gene ambiguous. Germline values: CDR1 MNHEY, CDR2 SMNVEV (reference sequence). Trimming stripped 4 bases from V and 0 bases from J, with 4 bases between. The CDR3 spans 14 residues. CDR3 region: CASSWLSYNSPLHF. The CDR3 DNA follows: TGTGCCAGCAGTTGGCTCTCCTATAATTCACCCCTCCACTTT.

The CDR3 loop is CASSRDRGLNYGYTF. The CDR3 DNA follows: TGTGCCAGCAGTCGGGACAGGGGACTTAACTATGGCTACACCTTC. The rearrangement links TRBV2 to TRBJ1-2, with 10 bases lining up with TRBD1. Germline assignment: CDR1 SNHLY and CDR2 FYNNEI. The CDR3 has 15 amino acids. With 5 bases clipped from V and 1 base from J, the junction kept 4 bases outside the gene matches.

This chain uses TRBV2 with TRBJ2-2, with 8 bases matching TRBD1. V was clipped by 6 bases and J by 4 bases; unmatched bases: 7. This CDR3 has 15 residues. Per germline, CDR1 SNHLY and CDR2 FYNNEI. The chain's CDR3 is CASSLTGVTTGELFF. In nucleotides, the CDR3 is TGTGCCAGCAGCCTGACAGGGGTTACCACCGGGGAGCTGTTTTTT.

The rearrangement joins TRBV28 to TRBJ2-2; TRBD1 is a possible D gene (7 bases). Trimming pared 4 bases from V and 0 bases from J, leaving 12 bases between. The CDR3 has 16 amino acids. CDR1 MDHEN and CDR2 SYDVKM come from the germline V gene. CDR3 residues: CASSSEGQPNTGELFF. Written as DNA, the CDR3 is TGTGCCAGCAGTTCGGAGGGACAGCCGAACACCGGGGAGCTGTTTTTT.

This clone was seen a single time. This rearrangement joins TRBV29-1 to TRBJ1-2; 8 bases line up with TRBD1. This CDR3 contains 12 residues. V lost 6 bases and J lost 2; bases outside the gene matches: 2. Looked up from germline, CDR1 is SQVTM and CDR2 is ANQGSEA. DNA of the CDR3: TGCAGCGTCAGACAGGGGAACTATGGCTACACCTTC. As protein: CSVRQGNYGYTF.

This chain joins TRBV7-2 and TRBJ1-6, with D hard to call. Germline V gene lookup returns CDR1 SGHTA and CDR2 FQGNSA. The CDR3 extends over 15 amino acids. V was cut by 5 bases and J by 7 bases, with 15 bases left in between. DNA for the CDR3: TGTGCCAGCAGCCCCGCCCGGGAGAGGAATTCACCCCTCCACTTT. It specifies CASSPARERNSPLHF. Filled out from reference TRBV7-2 and TRBJ1-6, the complete variable domain reads GAGVSQSPSNKVTEKGKDVELRCDPISGHTALYWYRQSLGQGLEFLIYFQGNSAPDKSGLPSDRFSAERTGGSVSTLTIQRTQQEDSAVYLCASSPARERNSPLHFGNGTRLTVT.

V usage is TRBV5-6 and J usage is TRBJ1-1, with D tentatively TRBD1 (5 bases). V lost 4 bases, J lost 0 bases, and 13 bases lay in between. CDR3 length: 15 residues. Germline V CDR1 and CDR2: SGHDT, YYEEEE. CDR3 residues: CASSPEPGMNTEAFF. CDR3 nucleotide sequence: TGTGCCAGCAGCCCAGAGCCAGGGATGAACACTGAAGCTTTCTTT.

This chain joins TRBV11-2 and TRBJ2-1; TRBD2 matches at 10 bases. The germline gives CDR1 SGHAT, CDR2 FQNNGV. Trimming at V came to 2 bases and at J to 10 bases, leaving 8 bases not matched to a gene. This CDR3 spans 15 amino acids. The CDR3 region is CASSLSLAGIREQFF. The CDR3 DNA is TGTGCCAGCAGCTTATCACTAGCGGGGATTAGGGAGCAGTTCTTC. Combining the CDR3 with reference TRBV11-2 and TRBJ2-1 gives the whole variable domain EAGVAQSPRYKIIEKRQSVAFWCNPISGHATLYWYQQILGQGPKLLIQFQNNGVVDDSQLPKDRFSAERLKGVDSTLKIQPAKLEDSAVYLCASSLSLAGIREQFFGPGTRLTVL.

This clone showed up many times. The V call is TRBV3-1 (or the pseudogene TRBV3-2), the J call TRBJ1-3; D gene uncertain. Trimming left V 6 bases short and J 3 bases short, with 6 bases between. The V gene's germline CDR1 is LGHDT and CDR2 YNNKEL (reference sequence). The CDR3 contains 12 residues. The CDR3 nucleotides read TGTGCCAGCAGGAGTGGTGGAAACACCATATATTTT. Protein: CASRSGGNTIYF.

The chain uses TRBV30 and TRBJ1-1, with D perhaps TRBD1 (5 bases). CDR3 length equals 14 residues. The germline CDR1 and CDR2 sequences are GTSNPN and SVGIG (reference sequence). V gave up 0 bases and J gave up 0 bases, with 8 bases separating them. CDR3 nucleotides: TGTGCCTGGAGTGTAAAGGGGCTGAACACTGAAGCTTTCTTT. It encodes CAWSVKGLNTEAFF.

The rearrangement joins TRBV6-5 to TRBJ1-1; D possibly corresponds to TRBD1 (6 bases). The V and J ends lost 8 bases and 5 bases respectively, with 15 bases between them. The CDR3 consists of 13 residues. The germline V gene encodes CDR1 MNHEY and CDR2 SVGAGI. Written as DNA, the CDR3 is TGTGCCAGCCTCAGGGGTGAAGAGACTGAAGCTTTCTTT. Amino acids: CASLRGEETEAFF.

The chain recombines TRBV24-1 with TRBJ2-1, with 13 bases matching TRBD2. The CDR3 totals 18 residues. Germline assignment: CDR1 KGHDR and CDR2 SFDVKD. The J segment lost 6 bases and the V segment lost 4 bases, leaving 11 bases of the junction unmatched. CDR3 bases: TGTGCCACCAGTGACAAACTAGCGGGGGGGCCTCGGATCAATGAGCAGTTCTTC. This translates into CATSDKLAGGPRINEQFF.

The CDR3 region is CASSGLWGNQPQHF. The DNA of the CDR3 is TGTGCCAGCAGTGGACTTTGGGGCAATCAGCCCCAGCATTTT. The chain links TRBV2 to TRBJ1-5; D ambiguous. Trimming removed 4 bases from V and 2 bases from J, with 9 bases in between. Germline values: CDR1 SNHLY, CDR2 FYNNEI. This CDR3 has 14 residues.

This sequence joins TRBV6-5 and TRBJ1-2; D perhaps matches TRBD1 (5 bases). The CDR3 extends over 11 amino acids. Between the trimmed V and J ends, which lost 8 bases and 2 bases, there was a span of 6 bases. Germline V gene data show CDR1 as MNHEY and CDR2 as SVGAGI. CDR3 coding DNA: TGTGCCAGCTACAGGAACTATGGCTACACCTTC. Translated, it gives CASYRNYGYTF.

This clone was seen a few times. This chain links TRBV5-6 with TRBJ2-3; the D gene is possibly TRBD1 (6 bases). V was shortened by 5 bases and J by 3 bases, with 13 bases between the two germline ends. CDR1 SGHDT and CDR2 YYEEEE come from the germline V gene. This CDR3 has 14 residues. The CDR3 DNA is TGTGCCAGCAGTTACTTACAGGGTACAGATACGCAGTATTTT. As protein: CASSYLQGTDTQYF.

J is TRBJ2-1 and V is TRBV15; 10 bases agree with TRBD2. Germline loops: CDR1 LNHNV, CDR2 YYDKDF (reference sequence). The CDR3 consists of 14 residues. The V and J ends lost 5 bases and 9 bases, in that order; junction bases with no gene match: 7. CDR3 DNA sequence: TGTGCCACCAGCCGCCTCCTAGCGGGGGCTGAGCAGTTCTTC. It translates to CATSRLLAGAEQFF.